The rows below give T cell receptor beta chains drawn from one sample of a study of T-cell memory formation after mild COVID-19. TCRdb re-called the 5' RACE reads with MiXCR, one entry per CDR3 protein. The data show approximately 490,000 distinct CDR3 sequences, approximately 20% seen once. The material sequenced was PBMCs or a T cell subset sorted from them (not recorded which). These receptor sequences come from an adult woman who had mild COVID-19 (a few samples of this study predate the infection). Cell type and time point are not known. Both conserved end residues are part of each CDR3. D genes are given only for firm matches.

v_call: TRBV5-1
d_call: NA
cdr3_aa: CASSRQSTPNTEAFF

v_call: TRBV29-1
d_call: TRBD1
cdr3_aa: CSVVGTGSHTGELFF

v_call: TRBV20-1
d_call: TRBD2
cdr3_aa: CSARDLGETSGRHEQFF

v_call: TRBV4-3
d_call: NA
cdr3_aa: CASSQDWRQGAEQYF

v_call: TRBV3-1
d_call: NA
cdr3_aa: CASSQRVIGSYNEQFF

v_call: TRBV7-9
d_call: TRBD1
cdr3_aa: CASSLGDRARNEQFF

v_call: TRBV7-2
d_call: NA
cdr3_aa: CASGGHIDTQYF

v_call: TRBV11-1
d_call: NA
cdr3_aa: CASSSGLPGTQYF

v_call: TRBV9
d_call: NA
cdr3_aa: CASSVETRSSYNEQFF

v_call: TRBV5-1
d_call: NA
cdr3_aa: CASSWGAGAGDEQFF

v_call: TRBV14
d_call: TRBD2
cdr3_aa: CASSQDRLAGVTYNEQFF

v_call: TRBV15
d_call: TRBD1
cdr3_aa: CATSRQGATTDTQYF

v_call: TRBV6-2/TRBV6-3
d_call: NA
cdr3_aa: CASSYAQVYEQYF

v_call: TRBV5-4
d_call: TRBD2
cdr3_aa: CASSSASGRATEQFF

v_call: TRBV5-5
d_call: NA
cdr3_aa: CASKGIPLNTEAFF

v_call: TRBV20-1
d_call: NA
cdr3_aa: CSARSRLSDYEQYF

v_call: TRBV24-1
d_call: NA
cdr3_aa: CATSVRFPTYEQYF

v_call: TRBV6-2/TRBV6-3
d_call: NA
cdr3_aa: CASSGNVQAGTEAFF

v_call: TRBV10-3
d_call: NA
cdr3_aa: CAISEGDLEQFF

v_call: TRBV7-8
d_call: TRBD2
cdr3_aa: CASSTPIAGTDTQYF

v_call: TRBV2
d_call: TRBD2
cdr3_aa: CASRATSVQETQYF

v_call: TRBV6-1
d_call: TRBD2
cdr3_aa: CASIKGLAGGPREQYF

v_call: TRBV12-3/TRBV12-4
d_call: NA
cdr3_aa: CASSPEAWRTEAFF

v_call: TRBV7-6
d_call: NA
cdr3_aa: CASSTRLGGADTQYF

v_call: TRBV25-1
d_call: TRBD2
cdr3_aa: CASSEDNPTSGRGGMQQFF

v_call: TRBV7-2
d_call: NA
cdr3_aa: CASSLVRRGSYGYTF

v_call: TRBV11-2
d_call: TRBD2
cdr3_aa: CASSSQGGIQETQYF